The next 5 T cell receptor beta chains were all read from a single sample in a study of CD8 T cells in Susac syndrome (dated by TCRdb to between 2018 and 2021). Receptor libraries were prepared by the immunoSEQ multiplex PCR assay. RNA was extracted using the RNeasy kit, and about 0.5 to 1 ug of the RNA was reverse transcribed with random hexamers. Using fastp trimming at Q25 and MiXCR clonotype assembly, TCRdb reanalyzed the public sequencing data and kept in-frame beta chains. One record per CDR3 amino acid sequence lists the most common genes and DNA. Recorded for this sample are 400,000 to 550,000 distinct CDR3 sequences; more than 70% of them occurred a single time. More than 0.09% of the sample goes to the ten largest clones. Sequencing was performed on CD8+ T cells from PBMCs. All receptors derive from a human donor with multiple sclerosis.

The J gene is TRBJ1-1, the V gene TRBV12-3 or TRBV12-4; D gene ambiguous. The CDR3 is made up of 14 amino acids. V was pared by 5 bases and J by 1 base, with 11 bases between. DNA for the CDR3: TGTGCCAGCAGTAGCCTGAGCCCGAACACTGAAGCTTTCTTT. This encodes CASSSLSPNTEAFF.

The chain employs TRBV5-4 and TRBJ2-5, with 12 positions matching TRBD1. The V gene end was trimmed by 5 bases and the J gene end by 5 bases; junction bases not matched to a gene: 7. Germline V gene data show CDR1 as SGHNT and CDR2 as YYREEE (reference sequence). This CDR3 is built from 15 residues. The CDR3 DNA follows: TGTGCCAGCAGTGATTGGGACAGGGGGCCTGAGACCCAGTACTTC. This sequence encodes CASSDWDRGPETQYF.

V and J are TRBV6-5 and TRBJ1-3; no clear D gene. Germline V lookup: CDR1 MNHEY, CDR2 SVGAGI. Trimming took 2 bases from V and 5 from J, leaving 13 bases between them. This CDR3 contains 15 residues. CDR3 in amino acids: CASSYRENPRNTIYF. The CDR3 DNA sequence: TGTGCCAGCAGTTACCGGGAGAATCCCCGAAACACCATATATTTT.

This clonotype showed up just a few times. The rearrangement uses TRBV20-1 and TRBJ2-5; no definite D call. CDR1 is DFQATT and CDR2 is SNEGSKA in the germline V gene (reference sequence). CDR3 size: 15 residues. With 2 bases removed from V and 2 bases from J, the gap between germline ends came to 15 bases. The CDR3 protein is CSARPNTPLQETQYF. DNA of the CDR3: TGCAGTGCTAGACCGAATACACCGTTACAAGAGACCCAGTACTTC.

The V call is TRBV30, the J call TRBJ2-7, with unresolved D. The CDR3 is 11 residues long. CDR1 and CDR2 (germline): GTSNPN, SVGIG (reference sequence). V was cut by 4 bases and J by 3 bases, with 7 bases left in between. The CDR3 spells CAWTGSYEQYF. CDR3 in DNA: TGTGCCTGGACAGGAAGCTACGAGCAGTACTTC.